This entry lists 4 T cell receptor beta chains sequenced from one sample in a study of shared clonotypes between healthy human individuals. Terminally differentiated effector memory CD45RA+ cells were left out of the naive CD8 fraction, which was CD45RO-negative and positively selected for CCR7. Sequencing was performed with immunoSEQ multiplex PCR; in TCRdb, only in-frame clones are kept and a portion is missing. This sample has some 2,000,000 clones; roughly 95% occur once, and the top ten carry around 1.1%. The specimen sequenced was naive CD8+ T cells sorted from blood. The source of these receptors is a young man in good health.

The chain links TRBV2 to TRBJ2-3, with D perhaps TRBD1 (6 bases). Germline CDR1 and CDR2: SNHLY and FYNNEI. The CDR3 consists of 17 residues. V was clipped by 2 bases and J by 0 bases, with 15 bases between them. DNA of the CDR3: TGTGCCAGCAGTGAATCTAGGGGGACCTCTAGCACAGATACGCAGTATTTT. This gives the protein CASSESRGTSSTDTQYF.

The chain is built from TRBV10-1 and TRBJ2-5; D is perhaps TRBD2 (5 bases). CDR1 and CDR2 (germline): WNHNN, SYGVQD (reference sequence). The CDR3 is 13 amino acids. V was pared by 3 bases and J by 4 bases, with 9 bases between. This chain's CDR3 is CASSDEGGETQYF. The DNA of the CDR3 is TGCGCCAGCAGTGATGAGGGCGGAGAGACCCAGTACTTC.

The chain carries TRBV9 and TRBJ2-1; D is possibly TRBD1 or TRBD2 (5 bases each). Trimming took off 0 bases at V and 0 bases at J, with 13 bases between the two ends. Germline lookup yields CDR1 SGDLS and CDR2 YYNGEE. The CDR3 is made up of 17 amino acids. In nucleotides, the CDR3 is TGTGCCAGCAGCGTAGATCAGGGACCGAGCTCCTACAATGAGCAGTTCTTC. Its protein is CASSVDQGPSSYNEQFF.

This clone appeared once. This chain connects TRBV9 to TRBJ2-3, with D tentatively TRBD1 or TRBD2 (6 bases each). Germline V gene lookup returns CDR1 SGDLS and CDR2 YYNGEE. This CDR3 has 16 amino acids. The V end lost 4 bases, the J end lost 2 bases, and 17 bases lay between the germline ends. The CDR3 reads CASSTSRDTITDTQYF. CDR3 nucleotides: TGTGCCAGCAGCACTAGCCGGGACACCATCACAGATACGCAGTATTTT.